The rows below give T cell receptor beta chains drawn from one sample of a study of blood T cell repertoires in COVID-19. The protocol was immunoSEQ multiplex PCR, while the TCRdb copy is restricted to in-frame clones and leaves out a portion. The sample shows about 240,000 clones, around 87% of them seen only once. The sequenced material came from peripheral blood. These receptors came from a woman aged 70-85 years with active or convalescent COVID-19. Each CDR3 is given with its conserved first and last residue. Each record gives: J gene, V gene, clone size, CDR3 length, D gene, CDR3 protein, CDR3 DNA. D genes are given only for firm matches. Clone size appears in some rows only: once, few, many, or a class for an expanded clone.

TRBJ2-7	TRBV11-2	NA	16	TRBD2	CASSFEYSGGNYEQYF	TGTGCCAGCAGCTTCGAATATAGCGGGGGAAACTACGAGCAGTACTTC
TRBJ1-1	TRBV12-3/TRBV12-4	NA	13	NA	CASSLGVSGEAFF	TGTGCCAGCAGTTTAGGTGTCAGCGGTGAAGCTTTCTTT
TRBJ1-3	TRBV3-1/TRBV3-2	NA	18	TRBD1	CASSIQPQGASSGNTIYF	TGTGCCAGCAGTATACAACCGCAGGGGGCGAGTTCTGGAAACACCATATATTTT
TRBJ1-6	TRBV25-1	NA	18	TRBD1	CASSEYMGGTGQNSPLHF	TGTGCCAGCAGTGAATATATGGGGGGGACAGGGCAAAATTCACCCCTCCACTTT
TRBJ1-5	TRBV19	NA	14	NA	CASSNQGSNQPQHF	TGTGCCAGTAGTAACCAGGGGTCTAATCAGCCCCAGCATTTT
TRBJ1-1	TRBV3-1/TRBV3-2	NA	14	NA	CASSRRRGNTEAFF	TGTGCCAGCAGCCGCCGGAGGGGAAACACTGAAGCTTTCTTT
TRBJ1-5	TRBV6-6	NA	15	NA	CASSYSVSSNQPQHF	TGTGCCAGCAGTTACTCTGTCTCTAGCAATCAGCCCCAGCATTTT
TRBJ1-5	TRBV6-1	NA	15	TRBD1	CASSEKGGFYQPQHF	TGTGCCAGCAGTGAAAAAGGGGGCTTTTATCAGCCCCAGCATTTT
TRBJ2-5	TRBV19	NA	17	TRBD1	CASSAIPGQGHQETQYF	TGTGCCAGTAGTGCGATTCCGGGACAGGGGCACCAAGAGACCCAGTACTTC
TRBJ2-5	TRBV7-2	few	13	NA	CASRDRQQETQYF	TGTGCCAGCAGAGACCGACAGCAAGAGACCCAGTACTTC
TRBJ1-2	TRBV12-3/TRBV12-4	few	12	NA	CASSPQGYGYTF	TGTGCCAGCAGTCCACAGGGTTATGGCTACACCTTC
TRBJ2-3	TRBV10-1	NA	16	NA	CASSDSGKISTDTQYF	TGCGCCAGCAGTGATAGCGGAAAGATTAGCACAGATACGCAGTATTTT
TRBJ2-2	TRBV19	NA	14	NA	CASSPRGTTGELFF	TGTGCCAGTAGTCCTCGGGGGACCACCGGGGAGCTGTTTTTT
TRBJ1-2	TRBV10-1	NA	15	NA	CASSEWGRENYGYTF	TGCGCCAGCAGTGAATGGGGCAGGGAAAACTATGGCTACACCTTC
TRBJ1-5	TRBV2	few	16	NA	CASTGRGPGFVQPQHF	TGTGCCAGCACCGGGCGAGGGCCTGGGTTCGTTCAGCCCCAGCATTTT
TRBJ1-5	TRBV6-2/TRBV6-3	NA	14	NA	CASSSDRLNQPQHF	TGTGCCAGCAGTTCCGACAGGCTCAATCAGCCCCAGCATTTT
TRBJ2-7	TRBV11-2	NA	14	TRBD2	CASSLQAGYYEQYF	TGTGCCAGCAGCTTACAAGCGGGATACTACGAGCAGTACTTC